This is a list of T cell receptor beta chains from one sample in a study of T cells after yellow fever vaccination. Each CDR3 protein gets one entry after TCRdb re-called the 5' RACE reads with MiXCR. The table includes about 130,000 distinct CDR3 sequences, 6.5% to 8% detected once. Sequencing used CD4+ T cells sorted from PBMCs, obtained 10 to 11 days after the first yellow fever vaccination. All receptors come from a man between 18 and 35 years old who received the YFV17D yellow fever vaccine. Each CDR3 is given with its conserved first and last residue. Fields, in order: V gene, clone size, D gene, J gene, CDR3 protein, CDR3 DNA. D genes are given only for firm matches. Some rows mark clone size as missing; the rest say once, few, many or name a class of expanded clone.

V gene: TRBV4-1
clone size: many
D gene: .
J gene: TRBJ2-5
CDR3 protein: CASSYRVLGETQYF
CDR3 DNA: TGCGCCAGCAGCTACAGGGTATTGGGGGAGACCCAGTACTTC

V gene: TRBV7-3
clone size: few
D gene: .
J gene: TRBJ1-6
CDR3 protein: CASSSEQQSPLHF
CDR3 DNA: TGTGCCAGCAGCAGCGAACAACAATCACCCCTCCACTTT

V gene: TRBV18
clone size: many
D gene: .
J gene: TRBJ1-5
CDR3 protein: CASSETSNQPQHF
CDR3 DNA: TGTGCCAGTTCCGAGACTAGCAATCAGCCCCAGCATTTT

V gene: TRBV7-2
clone size: .
D gene: .
J gene: TRBJ1-6
CDR3 protein: CASSLAGGADLHF
CDR3 DNA: TGTGCCAGCAGCTTAGCGGGCGGGGCAGACCTCCACTTT

V gene: TRBV7-2
clone size: many
D gene: TRBD1
J gene: TRBJ1-2
CDR3 protein: CASSTSGTEGHGYTF
CDR3 DNA: TGTGCCAGCAGCACCTCCGGGACAGAAGGGCATGGCTACACCTTC

V gene: TRBV9
clone size: .
D gene: .
J gene: TRBJ2-5
CDR3 protein: CASSVSGQTQYF
CDR3 DNA: TGTGCCAGCAGCGTATCAGGTCAGACCCAGTACTTC

V gene: TRBV5-1
clone size: many
D gene: TRBD1
J gene: TRBJ1-6
CDR3 protein: CASSLGQPNSPLHF
CDR3 DNA: TGTGCCAGCAGCTTGGGACAGCCAAATTCACCCCTCCACTTT

V gene: TRBV5-1
clone size: many
D gene: .
J gene: TRBJ2-7
CDR3 protein: CASSPGRRGRSGEQYF
CDR3 DNA: TGCGCCAGCAGCCCCGGACGTCGGGGCCGCAGTGGCGAGCAGTACTTC

V gene: TRBV10-3
clone size: many
D gene: TRBD1
J gene: TRBJ2-7
CDR3 protein: CAVQGQGTSEQYF
CDR3 DNA: TGTGCCGTCCAAGGACAGGGGACCTCCGAGCAGTACTTC

V gene: TRBV7-2
clone size: .
D gene: .
J gene: TRBJ1-2
CDR3 protein: CASRPPSTVVLNYGYTF
CDR3 DNA: TGTGCCAGCAGACCCCCGAGCACAGTGGTTTTGAACTATGGCTACACCTTC

V gene: TRBV5-5
clone size: .
D gene: .
J gene: TRBJ2-1
CDR3 protein: CASSFSGGAGLINEQFF
CDR3 DNA: TGTGCCAGCAGCTTCTCCGGAGGGGCAGGCTTAATTAATGAGCAGTTCTTC

V gene: TRBV7-2
clone size: many
D gene: TRBD2
J gene: TRBJ2-3
CDR3 protein: CASSPRTSGTDTQYF
CDR3 DNA: TGTGCCAGCAGCCCAAGGACTAGCGGGACAGATACGCAGTATTTT

V gene: TRBV6-5
clone size: many
D gene: TRBD2
J gene: TRBJ2-3
CDR3 protein: CASSYLGLGGDTQYF
CDR3 DNA: TGTGCCAGCAGTTACTTGGGACTAGGGGGAGATACGCAGTATTTT

V gene: TRBV11-2
clone size: .
D gene: .
J gene: TRBJ2-1
CDR3 protein: CASSPQDYNEQFF
CDR3 DNA: TGTGCCAGCAGCCCACAGGATTACAATGAGCAGTTCTTC

V gene: TRBV3-1
clone size: few
D gene: .
J gene: TRBJ2-5
CDR3 protein: CASSQDSSRETQYF
CDR3 DNA: TGTGCCAGCAGCCAGGACTCTTCCAGGGAGACCCAGTACTTC

V gene: TRBV18
clone size: few
D gene: .
J gene: TRBJ1-5
CDR3 protein: CASSPPGRPQHF
CDR3 DNA: TGTGCCAGCTCACCACCGGGTCGGCCCCAGCATTTT

V gene: TRBV7-2
clone size: many
D gene: .
J gene: TRBJ2-3
CDR3 protein: CASSKYADTQYF
CDR3 DNA: TGTGCCAGCAGTAAATATGCGGATACGCAGTATTTT

V gene: TRBV7-9
clone size: many
D gene: TRBD1
J gene: TRBJ1-1
CDR3 protein: CASSAQGETEAFF
CDR3 DNA: TGTGCCAGCAGCGCGCAGGGGGAAACTGAAGCTTTCTTT

V gene: TRBV5-1
clone size: many
D gene: .
J gene: TRBJ1-4
CDR3 protein: CASSPRYGQGDEKLFF
CDR3 DNA: TGCGCCAGCAGCCCCCGGTATGGTCAGGGAGACGAAAAACTGTTTTTT

V gene: TRBV5-6
clone size: many
D gene: .
J gene: TRBJ1-1
CDR3 protein: CASSLVPLTGPQGAFF
CDR3 DNA: TGTGCCAGCAGCTTGGTCCCCTTAACAGGTCCTCAGGGAGCTTTCTTT

V gene: TRBV30
clone size: .
D gene: .
J gene: TRBJ1-3
CDR3 protein: CAWTYWSSGNTIYF
CDR3 DNA: TGTGCCTGGACTTATTGGAGCTCTGGAAACACCATATATTTT

V gene: TRBV11-2
clone size: many
D gene: .
J gene: TRBJ2-2
CDR3 protein: CASSLDRYTGELFF
CDR3 DNA: TGTGCCAGCAGCTTAGATCGATACACCGGGGAGCTGTTTTTT

V gene: TRBV11-1
clone size: many
D gene: TRBD2
J gene: TRBJ2-2
CDR3 protein: CASSSGTSGGVNTGELFF
CDR3 DNA: TGTGCCAGCAGCTCCGGGACTAGCGGGGGGGTTAACACCGGGGAGCTGTTTTTT

V gene: TRBV7-9
clone size: many
D gene: TRBD1
J gene: TRBJ2-3
CDR3 protein: CASSSFGTGRGNTQYF
CDR3 DNA: TGTGCCAGCAGCTCCTTCGGGACAGGCCGCGGGAATACGCAGTATTTT

V gene: TRBV2
clone size: few
D gene: .
J gene: TRBJ2-1
CDR3 protein: CASSQGAEQFF
CDR3 DNA: TGTGCCAGCTCCCAGGGAGCTGAGCAGTTCTTC

V gene: TRBV7-6
clone size: many
D gene: TRBD2
J gene: TRBJ2-5
CDR3 protein: CASSWTRGETQYF
CDR3 DNA: TGTGCCAGCAGCTGGACTAGAGGGGAGACCCAGTACTTC

V gene: TRBV6-2/TRBV6-3
clone size: many
D gene: TRBD2
J gene: TRBJ2-7
CDR3 protein: CASNSWLAVSYEQYF
CDR3 DNA: TGTGCCAGCAATTCGTGGCTAGCGGTCTCCTACGAGCAGTACTTC

V gene: TRBV7-9
clone size: few
D gene: .
J gene: TRBJ1-6
CDR3 protein: CASSSSQGGSYNSPLHF
CDR3 DNA: TGTGCCAGCAGCTCCTCCCAGGGCGGGTCCTATAATTCACCCCTCCACTTT

V gene: TRBV5-1
clone size: many
D gene: .
J gene: TRBJ2-5
CDR3 protein: CASSLWSGQETQYF
CDR3 DNA: TGCGCCAGCAGCTTGTGGTCCGGGCAAGAGACCCAGTACTTC

V gene: TRBV18
clone size: many
D gene: .
J gene: TRBJ2-3
CDR3 protein: CASSPPSNRVIDTQYF
CDR3 DNA: TGTGCCAGCTCACCTCCGTCGAACAGGGTAATAGATACGCAGTATTTT

V gene: TRBV29-1
clone size: many
D gene: .
J gene: TRBJ2-1
CDR3 protein: CSVEDETDFEQFF
CDR3 DNA: TGCAGCGTTGAAGACGAGACGGATTTTGAGCAGTTCTTC

V gene: TRBV7-7
clone size: many
D gene: .
J gene: TRBJ2-2
CDR3 protein: CASSLGGTGELFF
CDR3 DNA: TGTGCTAGCAGCTTAGGAGGGACCGGGGAGCTGTTTTTT

V gene: TRBV6-5
clone size: many
D gene: TRBD2
J gene: TRBJ2-6
CDR3 protein: CASSYRLAGLSGANVLTF
CDR3 DNA: TGTGCCAGCAGTTACAGATTAGCGGGGCTCTCTGGGGCCAACGTCCTGACTTTC

V gene: TRBV7-9
clone size: many
D gene: .
J gene: TRBJ2-4
CDR3 protein: CASSPPYILAKNIQYF
CDR3 DNA: TGTGCCAGCAGCCCACCCTATATTCTAGCCAAAAACATTCAGTACTTC

V gene: TRBV15
clone size: many
D gene: .
J gene: TRBJ2-2
CDR3 protein: CATSSIKATGELFF
CDR3 DNA: TGTGCCACCAGCAGCATAAAGGCCACCGGGGAGCTGTTTTTT